Sequencing of this T cell receptor beta chain was carried out in a study of blood T cells in healthy people across ages. This CDR3 has 15 amino acids. Germline V lookup: CDR1 MNHEY, CDR2 SVGEGT. The use of a sample-barcoded 5' primer and a J-beta primer mix characterized a second PCR of roughly 6 to 11 cycles. TCRdb re-derived calls from the 5' RACE reads in MiXCR, one entry per CDR3 protein. This sample has 700,000 to 850,000 distinct CDR3 sequences; about 37% occur once, and the top ten carry 10% to 15%. Concerning this clonotype itself: Mismatch with germline at one junction end may stem from a read error.

This sequence joins TRBV6-2 or TRBV6-3 and TRBJ2-1, with 7 positions matching TRBD2. The sample was blood. This clonotype originated in a man aged 18 to 29 in good health. CDR3 protein: CASSSPTSKGSERFF. CDR3 DNA sequence: TGTGCCAGCAGTTCCCCGACTAGCAAAGGTAGTGAGCGGTTCTTC.